The clone carrying this T cell receptor (beta chain) was recorded a few times. The germline gives CDR1 LNHNV, CDR2 YYDKDF (reference sequence). This CDR3 is 16 amino acids long. J gave up 4 bases and V 3 bases, and 9 bases lay outside the gene matches. This sample was included in a study of blood T cell repertoires in COVID-19. Per the authors' pipeline: Amplified reference gene primers provided the basis for estimating nucleated cell counts. Sequencing used immunoSEQ multiplex PCR; TCRdb keeps in-frame clones, though not all of them. V, J and clone size are those of that table, while D and trimming were read from the DNA. Of fewer than 60,000 clones listed, over 75% are singletons.

Sample: peripheral blood. The V gene is TRBV15, the J gene TRBJ1-3, with TRBD1 matching 7 bases. The sequence derives from an elderly man with COVID-19, enrolled during active disease. As DNA, the CDR3 is TGTGCCACCAGCAGTTTAGGGGGCGCGAAAGGAAACACCATATATTTT. This codes for CATSSLGGAKGNTIYF.